The entry below describes one T cell receptor (beta chain). No antigen is known for it. The data belong to a study of OX40 agonist ivuxolimab in advanced cancers. Study information: Dose-escalation subjects each had hepatocellular carcinoma, melanoma, renal cell or head and neck cancer. Earlier anti-PD-1, anti-PD-L1 or anti-CTLA-4 therapy was permitted; over 35% had received some. Patients achieving partial responses numbered three: one hepatocellular carcinoma case and two cutaneous melanoma cases. Overall study findings and caveats: On average, CD8+ T cells showed a greater number of expanded clones than CD4+.

Germline CDR1 and CDR2: SQVTM and ANQGSEA. The CDR3 loop spans 16 amino acids. V trimming: 4 bases; J trimming: 6 bases; junction bases outside the gene matches: 14. TCRdb keeps only in-frame clones here, not all; method: immunoSEQ multiplex PCR. The data contain 53,000 or so clones, roughly 84% of them seen just once; the ten biggest clones take up 13%. The starting material was CD4+ or CD8+ T cells sorted from blood, obtained in a trial of the OX40 agonist ivuxolimab. The source of this sequence is an adult with an advanced solid tumor such as melanoma, head and neck, liver or kidney cancer. This chain links TRBV29-1 with TRBJ2-1; TRBD2 matches at 8 bases. This CDR3 reads CSVAINSPGLGNEQFF. CDR3 coding DNA: TGCAGCGTTGCCATAAACAGCCCGGGACTAGGCAATGAGCAGTTCTTC.